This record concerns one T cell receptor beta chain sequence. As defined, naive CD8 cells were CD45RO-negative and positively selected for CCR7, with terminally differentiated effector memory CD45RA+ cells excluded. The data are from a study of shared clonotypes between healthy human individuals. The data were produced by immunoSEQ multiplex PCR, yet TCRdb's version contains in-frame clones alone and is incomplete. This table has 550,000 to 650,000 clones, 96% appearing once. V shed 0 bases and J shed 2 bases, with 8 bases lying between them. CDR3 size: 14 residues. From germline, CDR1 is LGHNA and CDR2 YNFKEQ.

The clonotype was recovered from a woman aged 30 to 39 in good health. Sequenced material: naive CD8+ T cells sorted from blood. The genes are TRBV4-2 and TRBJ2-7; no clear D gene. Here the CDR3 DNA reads TGTGCCAGCAGCCAAGAGGACGTTACCTACGAGCAGTACTTC. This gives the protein CASSQEDVTYEQYF.